These T cell receptor beta chains were read from a single sample in a study of T-cell memory formation after mild COVID-19. TCRdb re-derived calls from the 5' RACE reads in MiXCR, one entry per CDR3 protein. The data show tens of thousands of distinct CDR3 sequences, with about 7.3% seen just once and approximately 1.5% held by the top ten. Sequenced: PBMCs or a T cell subset sorted from them (not recorded which). These receptors came from a man aged 18 to 35 who had mild COVID-19 (a few samples of this study predate the infection). Cell type and time point are not known. The CDR3 runs from the conserved cysteine through the conserved F or W. The order of the fields is CDR3 length, J gene, V gene, D gene, clone size, CDR3 DNA, CDR3 protein. A D gene is named only where the DNA matches it firmly. A clone size is listed for some rows: how often the clone was seen (once, few, many), or a class if it is expanded.

15,TRBJ1-5,TRBV12-3/TRBV12-4,.,few,TGTGCCAGCAGCCGCGGGGGGTCTATCAATCAGCCCCAGCATTTT,CASSRGGSINQPQHF
15,TRBJ2-1,TRBV20-1,.,many,TGCAGTGCTAGACTCCGGGGACCGGACAACAATGAGCAGTTCTTC,CSARLRGPDNNEQFF
14,TRBJ1-1,TRBV20-1,.,.,TGCAGTGCTAGAAGGATACTCAGGGACACTGAAGCTTTCTTT,CSARRILRDTEAFF
13,TRBJ2-3,TRBV28,TRBD1,.,TGTGCCAGCAGGACACAGGGGGCAGATACGCAGTATTTT,CASRTQGADTQYF
12,TRBJ2-5,TRBV29-1,.,.,TGCAGCGTTGGGGGCCAAGCCGAGACCCAGTACTTC,CSVGGQAETQYF
14,TRBJ1-1,TRBV5-1,TRBD1,few,TGCGCCAGCAGTCGGGACAGCGGGAACACTGAAGCTTTCTTT,CASSRDSGNTEAFF
15,TRBJ1-4,TRBV25-1,.,few,TGTGCCACCGCTGGGGGAAGGGGTTGGAATGAAAAACTGTTTTTT,CATAGGRGWNEKLFF
10,TRBJ2-7,TRBV20-1,.,few,TGCAGTGCTAGAGCCTACGAGCAGTACTTC,CSARAYEQYF
15,TRBJ1-1,TRBV2,.,few,TGTGCCAGCAGTGTACGAAAAGGAACGAACACTGAAGCTTTCTTT,CASSVRKGTNTEAFF
16,TRBJ2-1,TRBV6-4,TRBD2,few,TGTGCCAGCAGTGAATTTGCGGGGGGTCGGTACAATGAGCAGTTCTTC,CASSEFAGGRYNEQFF
13,TRBJ2-5,TRBV7-7,.,few,TGTGCTAGCAGCCCCCAGAGGCAGGAGACCCAGTACTTC,CASSPQRQETQYF
11,TRBJ2-7,TRBV11-2,.,few,TGTGCCAGCAGCCCTAGATACGAGCAGTACTTC,CASSPRYEQYF
16,TRBJ2-2,TRBV7-3,.,few,TGTGCCAGCAGCTTAAATAGCCAGACGGTGGCCGGGGAGCTGTTTTTT,CASSLNSQTVAGELFF
11,TRBJ2-5,TRBV6-2/TRBV6-3,.,few,TGTGCCAGCAGTAGCGGAATCACCCAGTACTTC,CASSSGITQYF
16,TRBJ2-5,TRBV4-1,TRBD2,.,TGCGCCAGCAGCCATCGGCTAGCGGGGTACCAAGAGACCCAGTACTTC,CASSHRLAGYQETQYF
15,TRBJ1-1,TRBV5-1,TRBD1,.,TGCGCCAGCAGCTGGGGACAGGAGTTGAACACTGAAGCTTTCTTT,CASSWGQELNTEAFF
16,TRBJ1-1,TRBV6-5,.,many,TGTGCCAGCAGTTTCGCACCTGGACGGACGAACACTGAAGCTTTCTTT,CASSFAPGRTNTEAFF
14,TRBJ2-3,TRBV24-1,TRBD1,many,TGTGCCACCAGTAAAGGACAGGGCCCCCATACGCAGTATTTT,CATSKGQGPHTQYF
15,TRBJ2-7,TRBV7-9,TRBD1,many,TGTGCCAGCAGCACCAGCCGGGACAGTTGGTTTCAGCAGTACTTC,CASSTSRDSWFQQYF
16,TRBJ2-3,TRBV5-1,TRBD2,few,TGCGCCAGCAGCTTGGCCCTCGGGGGGACCACAGATACGCAGTATTTT,CASSLALGGTTDTQYF
14,TRBJ2-7,TRBV12-3/TRBV12-4,TRBD2,few,TGTGCCAGCAGTTTAAGCGGGGGGGCCGGAGAGCAGTACTTC,CASSLSGGAGEQYF
13,TRBJ2-5,TRBV7-9,.,many,TGTGCCAGCTCCAGGGTGCCCCAAGAGACCCAGTACTTC,CASSRVPQETQYF